These 2 T cell receptor beta chains were all obtained from the same sample, sequenced in a study of identical twins. Each CDR3 protein gets one entry after TCRdb re-called the 5' RACE reads with MiXCR. The sample consists of 430,000 or so distinct CDR3 sequences, 20% to 25% of them appearing once. The same sample was also studied in work on T cells expressing NK-cell markers.

Material for sequencing was CD4+ T cells sorted from blood. The receptors derive from a woman between 18 and 29 years old in good health.

This clonotype was seen a handful of times. V is TRBV3-1 and J is TRBJ2-1, with 7 bases matching TRBD2. This CDR3 contains 15 residues. Unmatched junction bases numbered 3, after V lost 4 bases and J lost 0 bases. Germline V gene data show CDR1 as LGHDT and CDR2 as YNNKEL (reference sequence). CDR3 nucleotides: TGTGCCAGCAGCCCCAGCGGGGACTCCTACAATGAGCAGTTCTTC. This encodes CASSPSGDSYNEQFF.

This clonotype was seen a handful of times. This sequence joins TRBV10-2 and TRBJ2-7; TRBD1 matches 7 bases. CDR3 length: 13 residues. From germline, CDR1 is WSHSY and CDR2 SAAADI. V lost 6 bases, J lost 2 bases, and 4 bases stayed unmatched. The CDR3 sequence: CASRYGQAYEQYF. The CDR3 DNA reads TGCGCCAGCAGGTACGGACAGGCCTACGAGCAGTACTTC.